Presented here are 7 T cell receptor beta chains from one specimen sequenced in a study of regulatory T cells in long-lasting Graves disease. Relying on iRepertoire HTBI primers and Arm-PCR of CDR3 regions, the team built TCR beta libraries. A single record per CDR3 protein comes from TCRdb applying MiXCR to the multiplex PCR reads. Among some 330,000 distinct CDR3 sequences listed, around 11% were seen once. Sample time point: newly diagnosed GD, antithyroid drugs for less than 3 months. From PBMCs, RNA was extracted and then used to make the TCR library. The same data also went into a second study, on T cells in Graves' hyperthyroidism and ophthalmopathy.

Sequences were derived from peripheral blood mononuclear cells (PBMCs), sampled at new diagnosis, from a patient treated with antithyroid drugs. The receptors stem from a woman younger than 30 with Graves disease.

This clonotype was seen a handful of times. The chain joins TRBV12-3 or TRBV12-4 to TRBJ2-1; TRBD1 agrees at 8 bases. This CDR3 is 14 amino acids long. V gave up 5 bases and J gave up 7 bases; unmatched junction bases: 7. The CDR3 region is CASSGSRGRNEQFF. CDR3 in DNA: TGTGCCAGCAGTGGCAGCAGGGGGCGAAATGAGCAGTTCTTC.

The J gene is TRBJ2-1, the V gene TRBV4-2, with TRBD2 matching over 11 bases. Trimming cost V 0 bases and J 10 bases; bases outside gene matches: 5. This CDR3 has 15 residues. The germline gives CDR1 LGHNA, CDR2 YNFKEQ. The CDR3 sequence is CASSQDHSGREEQFF. DNA of the CDR3: TGTGCCAGCAGCCAAGATCATAGCGGGAGGGAAGAGCAGTTCTTC.

This clonotype has ten or more counts. This chain joins TRBV30 and TRBJ2-1; D possibly matches TRBD1 or TRBD2 (6 bases each). CDR1 and CDR2 from the germline V gene are GTSNPN and SVGIG (reference sequence). This CDR3 has 12 residues. The ends were cut back, 2 bases at V and 8 bases at J, with 10 bases in the middle. In DNA form, the CDR3 reads TGTGCCTGGAGTAAGGGGGGCGATGAGCAGTTCTTC. Amino acid sequence: CAWSKGGDEQFF.

This clonotype was observed a single time. This sequence may be a read error, since a much larger clone differs from it by one base. The chain joins TRBV20-1 to TRBJ2-1; D perhaps matches TRBD2 (5 bases). V was shortened by 3 bases and J by 4 bases, with 16 bases between the two germline ends. This CDR3 comprises 15 residues. CDR1 is DFQATT and CDR2 is SNEGSKA in the germline V gene (reference sequence). The CDR3 region is CSASGRAGGYNEQFF. CDR3 DNA sequence: TGCAGTGCTAGTGGGCGGGCTGGCGGGTACAATGAGCAGTTCTTC.

This clonotype was found many times. The rearrangement links TRBV7-9 to TRBJ2-5; tentative D call: TRBD2 (6 bases). CDR1 is SEHNR, CDR2 FQNEAQ, per germline (reference sequence). The CDR3 has 16 amino acids. V shed 1 base and J shed 1 base, with 13 bases lying between them. The chain's CDR3 is CASSLVPTGGQETQYF. CDR3 coding DNA: TGTGCCAGCAGCTTAGTTCCCACCGGGGGCCAAGAGACCCAGTACTTC.

V usage is TRBV19 and J usage is TRBJ1-5; 8 bases map to TRBD1. The V segment lost 2 bases and the J segment 6 bases; nucleotides outside the gene matches: 6. The CDR3 consists of 15 residues. In germline, CDR1 is LNHDA, CDR2 SQIVND (reference sequence). This CDR3 is CASSIKGTGGQPQHF. The CDR3 DNA follows: TGTGCCAGTAGTATAAAGGGTACAGGGGGTCAGCCCCAGCATTTT.

The J gene is TRBJ1-1, the V gene TRBV12-3 or TRBV12-4, with TRBD1 identical over 7 bases. Germline trimming cut 7 bases from V and 2 bases from J; bases unmatched to any gene: 7. This CDR3 region has 14 residues. The CDR3 protein is CASNRQGLNTEAFF. The CDR3 DNA reads TGTGCCAGCAATCGACAGGGTCTAAACACTGAAGCTTTCTTT.